One and the same sample provided the 11 T cell receptor beta chains below, sequenced in a study of sequential checkpoint blockade in melanoma. The treatment: randomized to nivolumab then ipilimumab (arm A) or the reverse (arm B). Assay: immunoSEQ multiplex PCR; the TCRdb copy retains only in-frame clones and omits some. The sample consists of some 8,100 clones, more than 25% of them appearing once. Sequencing was performed on tumor tissue (inferred from file names), taken from a patient given nivolumab and ipilimumab in sequence. All receptors derive from a human donor with melanoma.

This clone was counted only a few times. V usage is TRBV12-5 and J usage is TRBJ1-1; D call uncertain. Germline CDR1 LGHNT, CDR2 FRNRAP. The CDR3 has 14 residues. CDR3 DNA: TGTGCCAGCACCCCGGACGGCCAGAACACTGAAGCTTTCTTT. This gives the protein CASTPDGQNTEAFF.

This clone was seen only once. The chain combines TRBV5-1 with TRBJ2-1; TRBD2 matches at 15 bases. Germline values: CDR1 SGHRS, CDR2 YFSETQ. The CDR3 runs to 16 residues. Unmatched junction bases numbered 4, after V lost 4 bases and J lost 5 bases. DNA for the CDR3: TGCGCCAGCAGCCCCCGGACTAGCGGGGGGGACAATGAGCAGTTCTTC. Residues: CASSPRTSGGDNEQFF.

This clone was seen only a few times. The chain uses TRBV4-1 and TRBJ2-7, with D possibly TRBD1 on 5 matching bases. Germline lookup yields CDR1 MGHRA and CDR2 YSYEKL. The germline V and J ends were trimmed by 1 base and 6 bases, with 16 bases remaining between them. The CDR3 is 15 amino acids. CDR3 region: CASSQVTGPLGEQYF. The CDR3 nucleotides are TGCGCCAGCAGCCAAGTAACAGGACCCTTAGGCGAGCAGTACTTC.

There are a few counts of this clone. V usage is TRBV6-8 and J usage is TRBJ2-3; the D call may be TRBD1 or TRBD2 (5 bases each). The V gene lost 4 bases and the J gene lost 5 bases, with 19 bases spanning the gap. CDR1 is MNHGY and CDR2 is SAAAGT in the germline V gene. CDR3 length: 16 amino acids. The CDR3 region has the DNA TGTGCCAGCAGTTTAGGGGCCCAGAGGGCGGGAGATACGCAGTATTTT. Amino acid sequence: CASSLGAQRAGDTQYF.

The chain links TRBV6-8 to TRBJ2-2, with 12 positions matching TRBD2. Germline V lookup: CDR1 MNHGY, CDR2 SAAAGT. The J segment lost 4 bases and the V segment lost 6 bases, leaving 12 bases of the junction unmatched. The CDR3 totals 18 residues. The CDR3 region has the DNA TGTGCCAGCAGCACGACCCGAATGACTAGCGGGAGCACCGGGGAGCTGTTTTTT. Protein sequence: CASSTTRMTSGSTGELFF.

The rearrangement joins TRBV23-1 to TRBJ2-1, with 7 bases matching TRBD2. Being an ORF, TRBV23-1 has a function that is uncertain. Trimming removed 6 bases from V and 4 bases from J; junction bases left unmatched: 3. The CDR3 runs to 13 residues. The CDR3: CASSWTSYNEQFF. For the CDR3, the DNA is TGCGCCAGCAGCTGGACTAGTTACAATGAGCAGTTCTTC.

This clone was seen repeatedly, ten times or more. This chain's CDR3 is CASSHSQGPNGYTF. The CDR3 DNA follows: TGCGCCAGCAGCCACTCACAGGGCCCCAATGGCTACACCTTC. This sequence joins TRBV4-1 and TRBJ1-2; D is perhaps TRBD1 (6 bases). The CDR3 totals 14 residues. V was shortened by 3 bases and J by 6 bases, with 14 bases between the two germline ends. The V gene's germline CDR1 is MGHRA and CDR2 YSYEKL.

The J gene is TRBJ2-3, the V gene TRBV12-5; the match to TRBD2 covers 7 bases. Per germline, CDR1 LGHNT and CDR2 FRNRAP. V lost 3 bases and J lost 2; bases outside the gene matches: 5. The CDR3 contains 15 residues. This CDR3 reads CASGFRGRATDTQYF. The CDR3 bases are TGTGCTAGTGGTTTTCGAGGGAGGGCCACAGATACGCAGTATTTT.

This clone was seen repeatedly, ten times or more. A junction end diverges from the germline sequence, so it may reflect a read error. The V gene is TRBV7-2, the J gene TRBJ2-7, with D uncertain. The CDR3 sequence is 13 residues long. Germline V gene lookup returns CDR1 SGHTA and CDR2 FQGNSA. Here the CDR3 DNA reads TGTGCTAGCAGCTTCAGACGGTACGACGAGCAGTACTTC. Amino acids: CASSFRRYDEQYF.

This clone occurred a few times. This chain connects TRBV7-2 to TRBJ2-1, with 8 bases lining up with TRBD1. With 5 bases clipped from V and 6 bases from J, the junction kept 3 bases outside the gene matches. CDR1 and CDR2 (germline): SGHTA, FQGNSA. The CDR3 covers 13 residues. CDR3 sequence (DNA): TGTGCCAGCAGCCAAGGGACAGGCAATGAGCAGTTCTTC. Translating gives CASSQGTGNEQFF.

This clone was detected ten times or more. This chain joins TRBV11-3 and TRBJ1-6; 8 positions agree with TRBD1. The CDR3 runs to 17 residues. The germline V gene encodes CDR1 SGHNT and CDR2 YENEEA. V lost 4 bases, J lost 0 bases, and 5 bases stayed unmatched. In nucleotides, the CDR3 is TGTGCCAGCAGCTCCGGGACAGGCACCTCCTATAATTCACCCCTCCACTTT. It encodes CASSSGTGTSYNSPLHF.